One and the same sample provided the 31 T cell receptor beta chains below, sequenced in a study of T-cell memory formation after mild COVID-19 (dated by TCRdb to the early 2020s). The library was produced with 5' RACE. The instrument given in TCRdb is Illumina NovaSeq 6000. Using fastp trimming at Q25 and MiXCR clonotype assembly, TCRdb reanalyzed the public sequencing data and kept in-frame beta chains. CDR3 protein duplicates are merged, each entry listing the most common genes and DNA. This sample gives a few hundred thousand distinct CDR3 sequences in total; around 19% of them show up just once. Around a fifth of the sample is held by the ten biggest clonotypes. Sequences were obtained from PBMCs or a T cell subset sorted from them (not recorded which). These receptors came from a man aged 18 to 30 who had mild COVID-19 (a few samples of this study predate the infection). The sample titles of this study are shuffled in the database, so cell type and time point are left out; the donor was told from shared clones.

The chain combines TRBV5-1 with TRBJ2-3; D perhaps matches TRBD1 (5 bases). V lost 5 bases and J 2 bases, leaving 12 bases between the germline ends. The CDR3 sequence is 14 residues long. The germline gives CDR1 SGHRS, CDR2 YFSETQ. CDR3 sequence: CASRENRNTDTQYF. The CDR3 nucleotides read TGCGCCAGCAGGGAGAACAGGAACACAGATACGCAGTATTTT.

This clonotype was detected only a few times. The chain employs TRBV6-5 and TRBJ2-5; D is ambiguous. The V gene lost 6 bases and the J gene lost 9 bases, with 17 bases spanning the gap. From germline, CDR1 is MNHEY and CDR2 SVGAGI. The CDR3 is 13 residues long. CDR3 amino acids: CASRPGSPEAQYF. The CDR3 nucleotides are TGTGCCAGCAGACCCGGTAGCCCCGAGGCCCAGTACTTC.

V gene TRBV7-9 combines with J gene TRBJ2-5; 8 bases match TRBD2. The ends lost 1 base at V and 10 bases at J; junction bases unmatched: 8. CDR1 SEHNR and CDR2 FQNEAQ come from the germline V gene (reference sequence). This CDR3 contains 14 residues. The CDR3 DNA reads TGTGCCAGCAGCTTAGGAGCGGGGGTAACGGACCAGTACTTC. This sequence encodes CASSLGAGVTDQYF.

This chain joins TRBV4-3 and TRBJ2-1, with D perhaps matching TRBD1 (6 bases). This CDR3 has 14 residues. Deletions cut 3 bases from V and 8 bases from J, with 14 bases between. From germline, CDR1 is LGHNA and CDR2 YSLEER. DNA of the CDR3: TGCGCCAGCAGCCAGGAACAGGGAAGCGATGAGCAGTTCTTC. Its protein is CASSQEQGSDEQFF.

This sequence joins TRBV7-2 and TRBJ2-2, with 7 nucleotides matching TRBD2. The CDR3 is 14 amino acids. Germline CDR1 SGHTA, CDR2 FQGNSA. Losses at the gene ends were 0 bases for V and 8 bases for J; bases not matched to a gene: 3. The DNA of the CDR3 is TGTGCCAGCAGCTTAGCGCGGGGGAGTGGGGAGCTGTTTTTT. Its protein product is CASSLARGSGELFF.

V and J are TRBV5-1 and TRBJ1-1, with a weak D call TRBD1 (5 bases). Germline values: CDR1 SGHRS, CDR2 YFSETQ. This CDR3 region has 15 residues. V lost 0 bases, J lost 2 bases, and 11 bases lay in between. CDR3 loop: CASSLGGTSNTEAFF. Here the CDR3 DNA reads TGCGCCAGCAGCTTGGGAGGGACCTCCAACACTGAAGCTTTCTTT.

This clonotype was detected ten times or more. The chain uses TRBV29-1 and TRBJ2-1; D might be TRBD1 (5 bases). This CDR3 comprises 14 residues. Germline V gives CDR1 SQVTM, CDR2 ANQGSEA. V lost 2 bases to trimming and J lost 7 bases, with 15 bases between them. CDR3 DNA: TGCAGCGTTGAAATGCCGTCTGCAGGGAATGAGCAGTTCTTC. It codes for CSVEMPSAGNEQFF.

This clonotype was seen a few times. The J gene is TRBJ1-1, the V gene TRBV29-1; D remains unclear. Germline V gene sequence: CDR1 SQVTM, CDR2 ANQGSEA. The CDR3 sequence is 13 residues long. V was pared by 4 bases and J by 5 bases, with 14 bases between. This CDR3 is CSVVNLLRTEAFF. CDR3 DNA sequence: TGCAGCGTTGTAAACCTGCTCAGGACTGAAGCTTTCTTT. Filled out from reference TRBV29-1 and TRBJ1-1, the complete variable domain reads SAVISQKPSRDICQRGTSLTIQCQVDSQVTMMFWYRQQPGQSLTLIATANQGSEATYESGFVIDKFPISRPNLTFSTLTVSNMSPEDSSIYLCSVVNLLRTEAFFGQGTRLTVV.

In this sample, this clonotype turned up a few times. This chain joins TRBV12-3 or TRBV12-4 and TRBJ2-7, with D perhaps matching TRBD1 (6 bases). The CDR3 runs to 12 residues. Between the trimmed V and J ends, which lost 4 bases and 6 bases, there was a span of 10 bases. CDR3 coding DNA: TGTGCCAGCAGTTCTACAGGGCTCGAGCAGTACGTC. Its protein is CASSSTGLEQYV.

The chain has TRBV30 and TRBJ2-7; 13 bases are a match to TRBD2. The V gene's germline CDR1 is GTSNPN and CDR2 SVGIG (reference sequence). V gave up 4 bases and J gave up 7 bases; unmatched junction bases: 13. The CDR3 sequence is 16 residues long. The chain's CDR3 is CAWNRGTSGASEEQYF. The CDR3 coding sequence is TGTGCCTGGAATCGGGGGACTAGCGGGGCCTCGGAAGAGCAGTACTTC.

J is TRBJ1-6 and V is TRBV9; D is ambiguous. The germline V gene encodes CDR1 SGDLS and CDR2 YYNGEE. The V gene lost 1 base and the J gene lost 9 bases, with 5 bases spanning the gap. CDR3 length: 12 amino acids. Here the CDR3 reads CASSVNGSPLHF. Written as DNA, the CDR3 is TGTGCCAGCAGCGTAAACGGTTCACCCCTCCACTTT.

This clonotype occurred a few times. This chain links TRBV5-5 with TRBJ2-2; the D gene is possibly TRBD1 (6 bases). V shed 5 bases and J shed 4 bases, with 18 bases lying between them. The germline gives CDR1 SGHKS, CDR2 YYEKEE (reference sequence). The CDR3 covers 16 residues. DNA of the CDR3: TGTGCCAGCAGGGCCCACCCGCAGGGGATCACCGGGGAGCTGTTTTTT. Protein product: CASRAHPQGITGELFF.

The chain employs TRBV9 and TRBJ2-3; the D is unclear. CDR1 is SGDLS, CDR2 YYNGEE, per germline. Between the trimmed V and J ends, which lost 0 bases and 5 bases, there was a span of 4 bases. This CDR3 contains 12 residues. The CDR3 DNA follows: TGTGCCAGCAGCGTAGATGAAGATACGCAGTATTTT. It codes for CASSVDEDTQYF. The whole variable domain, remainder taken from reference TRBV9 and TRBJ2-3, is DSGVTQTPKHLITATGQRVTLRCSPRSGDLSVYWYQQSLDQGLQFLIQYYNGEERAKGNILERFSAQQFPDLHSELNLSSLELGDSALYFCASSVDEDTQYFGPGTRLTVL.

V gene TRBV7-8 combines with J gene TRBJ2-3, with D perhaps matching TRBD2 (7 bases). Germline V gene data show CDR1 as SGHVS and CDR2 as FQNEAQ. This CDR3 region has 14 residues. Trimming left V 5 bases short and J 2 bases short, with 11 bases between. The CDR3 region is CASSEGGNTDTQYF. In DNA, the CDR3 is TGTGCCAGCAGCGAGGGGGGGAACACAGATACGCAGTATTTT.

The V and J genes are TRBV9 and TRBJ2-3; tentative D call: TRBD2 (6 bases). V gave up 0 bases and J gave up 4 bases, with 12 bases separating them. Germline V gene lookup returns CDR1 SGDLS and CDR2 YYNGEE. The CDR3 spans 15 residues. CDR3 loop: CASSVAGRRADTQYF. The CDR3 nucleotides are TGTGCCAGCAGCGTAGCTGGCAGGAGGGCAGATACGCAGTATTTT. The variable domain in full, completed from reference TRBV9 and TRBJ2-3, reads DSGVTQTPKHLITATGQRVTLRCSPRSGDLSVYWYQQSLDQGLQFLIQYYNGEERAKGNILERFSAQQFPDLHSELNLSSLELGDSALYFCASSVAGRRADTQYFGPGTRLTVL.

V and J are TRBV5-1 and TRBJ2-2; the D is unclear. Germline CDR1 reads SGHRS; CDR2 reads YFSETQ. The CDR3 totals 13 residues. V dropped 1 base and J dropped 8 bases, with 9 bases sitting between them. CDR3 bases: TGCGCCAGCAGCTTGAAATTAGATGGGGAGCTGTTTTTT. Translating it yields CASSLKLDGELFF.

This chain links TRBV9 with TRBJ2-3; 7 nucleotides agree with TRBD1. The CDR3 length is 14 residues. With V trimmed by 4 bases and J by 8 bases, 10 bases remained unmatched. Germline loops: CDR1 SGDLS, CDR2 YYNGEE. CDR3 bases: TGTGCCAGCAGCTCCAGGACAGGCCCAGGTACGCAGTATTTT. Its protein product is CASSSRTGPGTQYF.

CDR3 loop: CASSQESAGGWETQYF. CDR3 nucleotides: TGCGCCAGCAGCCAAGAGTCCGCGGGGGGCTGGGAGACCCAGTACTTC. V gene TRBV4-3 combines with J gene TRBJ2-5; 8 bases agree with TRBD2. Germline V gene lookup returns CDR1 LGHNA and CDR2 YSLEER. V lost 0 bases to trimming and J lost 5 bases; unmatched junction nucleotides: 8. The CDR3 extends over 16 amino acids.

The rearrangement uses TRBV7-6 and TRBJ2-5; tentative D call: TRBD1 (8 bases). This CDR3 has 15 amino acids. V lost 3 bases and J lost 5, with 16 bases in between. Germline CDR1 and CDR2: SGHVS and FNYEAQ. CDR3 DNA sequence: TGTGCCAGCAGCTTCGACAGGGGAGGGTTCGAGACCCAGTACTTC. It is translated as CASSFDRGGFETQYF.

This clonotype was counted only a few times. The V call is TRBV7-9, the J call TRBJ2-5; unclear D gene. V was shortened by 1 base and J by 5 bases, with 8 bases between the two germline ends. CDR3 length: 13 residues. Germline V gives CDR1 SEHNR, CDR2 FQNEAQ (reference sequence). For the CDR3, the DNA is TGTGCCAGCAGCTTAGGGGTTGTGGAGACCCAGTACTTC. Amino acid sequence: CASSLGVVETQYF.

The CDR3 spells CASSYSRAANYGYTF. The CDR3 nucleotides read TGTGCCAGCAGTTACTCGAGGGCGGCTAACTATGGCTACACCTTC. The V gene is TRBV6-5, the J gene TRBJ1-2; D not certain. Trimming took off 0 bases at V and 0 bases at J, with 8 bases between the two ends. CDR1 is MNHEY and CDR2 is SVGAGI in the germline V gene. The CDR3 contains 15 residues.

The CDR3 coding sequence is TGTGCCAGCAGTTCGACAGGGGTTAGCACAGATACGCAGTATTTT. Amino acid sequence: CASSSTGVSTDTQYF. The chain combines TRBV12-3 or TRBV12-4 with TRBJ2-3; TRBD1 matches at 8 bases. The CDR3 is made up of 15 amino acids. Germline trimming cut 4 bases from V and 0 bases from J; bases unmatched to any gene: 3.

V and J are TRBV20-1 and TRBJ2-3; 11 bases match TRBD2. Germline CDR1 DFQATT, CDR2 SNEGSKA (reference sequence). Germline trimming cut 6 bases from V and 10 bases from J; bases unmatched to any gene: 9. The CDR3 covers 13 residues. The chain's CDR3 is CSAQGLAAEAQYF. DNA for the CDR3: TGCAGTGCACAGGGACTAGCGGCCGAGGCGCAGTATTTT.

This clonotype was observed a few times. The gene calls are TRBV28 and TRBJ1-2; perhaps TRBD1 as D (5 bases). The length of the CDR3 is 15 residues. V was cut by 6 bases and J by 5 bases, with 19 bases left in between. The germline V gene has CDR1 MDHEN and CDR2 SYDVKM. The CDR3 nucleotides read TGTGCCAGCAGCCTCCCCCCCGGGACCCTGTATGGCTACACCTTC. This encodes CASSLPPGTLYGYTF.

Many counts were recorded for this clonotype. This chain joins TRBV5-1 and TRBJ2-1, with 11 bases matching TRBD2. The V gene end was trimmed by 4 bases and the J gene end by 5 bases; junction bases not matched to a gene: 11. Per germline, CDR1 SGHRS and CDR2 YFSETQ. The CDR3 runs 17 residues. CDR3 sequence (DNA): TGCGCCAGCAGCCTGGCCCGTCTAGCGGGGGGCCACAATGAGCAGTTCTTC. Its translation: CASSLARLAGGHNEQFF.

The table lists this clonotype with a few counts. The chain has TRBV6-5 and TRBJ1-2, with D hard to call. The CDR3 totals 13 residues. The V end was cut by 2 bases, the J end by 2 bases, with 6 bases between. CDR1 and CDR2 (germline): MNHEY, SVGAGI. CDR3: CASSYDGNYGYTF. The CDR3 DNA reads as TGTGCCAGCAGTTACGACGGGAACTATGGCTACACCTTC.

This clonotype has a handful of counts. This chain joins TRBV7-3 and TRBJ2-1; D unclear. Germline CDR1 is SGHTA and CDR2 is FQGTGA. The CDR3 is made up of 15 amino acids. The germline V and J ends were trimmed by 4 bases and 0 bases, with 10 bases remaining between them. The CDR3 DNA reads as TGTGCCAGCAGCTATGGGGTGCCCTCCTACAATGAGCAGTTCTTC. It is translated as CASSYGVPSYNEQFF.

In this sample, this clonotype turned up many times. The chain has TRBV7-2 and TRBJ2-3; a weak D match, TRBD2 (5 bases). V shed 4 bases and J shed 4 bases, with 12 bases lying between them. CDR1 is SGHTA and CDR2 is FQGNSA in the germline V gene. The CDR3 sequence is 14 residues long. CDR3 DNA: TGTGCCAGCAGCTCCGGACTGCTGCCAGATACGCAGTATTTT. As protein: CASSSGLLPDTQYF.

The chain combines TRBV7-9 with TRBJ1-5, with D unclear. The CDR3 loop spans 14 amino acids. Trimming cost V 3 bases and J 1 base, with 7 bases left between them. Germline values: CDR1 SEHNR, CDR2 FQNEAQ (reference sequence). CDR3 region: CASSLLGSNQPQHF. Written as DNA, the CDR3 is TGTGCCAGCAGCTTGTTGGGGAGCAATCAGCCCCAGCATTTT.

This chain uses TRBV7-2 with TRBJ2-3; D unclear. Germline V gene sequence: CDR1 SGHTA, CDR2 FQGNSA. Trimming left V 3 bases short and J 2 bases short, with 15 bases between. The CDR3 spans 16 residues. The CDR3 here is CASSFPTGATTDTQYF. The CDR3 DNA is TGTGCCAGCAGCTTCCCAACTGGTGCTACCACAGATACGCAGTATTTT.

There are a few counts of this clonotype. The chain joins TRBV7-9 to TRBJ2-5; D could derive from TRBD1 or TRBD2 (5 bases each). The CDR3 spans 15 residues. Germline-derived CDR1 and CDR2 are SEHNR and FQNEAQ (reference sequence). V gave up 0 bases and J gave up 7 bases, with 15 bases separating them. CDR3 protein: CASSLAGTEVRTQYF. The CDR3 DNA sequence: TGTGCCAGCAGCTTAGCGGGGACCGAAGTTAGGACCCAGTACTTC.